This TCR beta chain was profiled in a study of T cells in Graves' hyperthyroidism and ophthalmopathy. The wider study: Before any treatment, at initial diagnosis, peripheral blood was collected.

This clonotype was picked up a small number of times. The antigen is undetermined. Study observations and caveats: A model using 13 V-J features told ophthalmopathy apart from stable hyperthyroidism. Most clonotypes expanded in thyroid above 0.001 were likewise present in blood.

Exclusion criteria comprised uncontrolled infection, other autoimmune disease, pregnancy or lactation. RNA transcripts were the template for amplifying TCR beta CDR3 regions. The study used the HTBI primer set for a first-round RT-PCR of the TCR CDR3. TCRdb re-called the multiplex PCR reads through MiXCR, storing one row per CDR3 protein. The data contain around 400,000 distinct CDR3 sequences, 20% to 25% of them singletons. The CDR3 sequence is 17 residues long. The germline V gene has CDR1 MNHNS and CDR2 SASEGT. Trimming removed 6 bases at V and 5 bases at J, with 24 bases between. The sequenced sample consisted of blood. This chain connects TRBV6-1 to TRBJ2-3; D perhaps matches TRBD2 (6 bases). The receptor was derived from a man aged 50 or older with Graves' hyperthyroidism. CDR3 loop: CASRVPKGGKAGDTQYF. CDR3 nucleotides: TGTGCCAGCAGGGTTCCGAAGGGCGGGAAGGCCGGAGATACGCAGTATTTT.